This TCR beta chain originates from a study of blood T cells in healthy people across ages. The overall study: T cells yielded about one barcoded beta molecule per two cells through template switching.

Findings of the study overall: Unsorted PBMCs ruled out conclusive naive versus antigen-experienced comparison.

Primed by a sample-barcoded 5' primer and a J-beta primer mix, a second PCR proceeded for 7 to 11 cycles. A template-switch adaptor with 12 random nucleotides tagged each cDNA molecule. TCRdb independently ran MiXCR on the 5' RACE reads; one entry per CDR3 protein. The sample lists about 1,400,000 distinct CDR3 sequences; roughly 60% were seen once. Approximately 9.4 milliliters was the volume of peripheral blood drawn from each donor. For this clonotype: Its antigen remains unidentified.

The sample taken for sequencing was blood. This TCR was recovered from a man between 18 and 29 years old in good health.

The CDR3 sequence is CASSWAGGQGANVLTF. CDR3 coding DNA: TGCGCCAGCAGCTGGGCCGGTGGACAAGGGGCCAACGTCCTGACTTTC. The genes are TRBV5-1 and TRBJ2-6, with D tentatively TRBD1 (5 bases). Germline CDR1 SGHRS, CDR2 YFSETQ. The CDR3 spans 16 residues. The V end was cut by 3 bases, the J end by 4 bases, with 14 bases between.